The TCR beta chain under discussion was sequenced for a study of cytomegalovirus exposure and HLA in healthy donors. PCR used 60 Vbeta primers and 13 Jbeta primers. Measured with immunoSEQ multiplex PCR; TCRdb has only the in-frame clones, and not every one. The table shows about 200,000 clones, with roughly 80% occurring only once. V was trimmed by 5 bases and J by 5 bases, leaving 16 bases between them. This CDR3 has 14 amino acids. The germline gives CDR1 SNHLY, CDR2 FYNNEI. Sequencing was done on a sample of PBMCs. The chain combines TRBV2 with TRBJ2-7; tentative D call: TRBD1 (6 bases). This receptor was obtained from a man aged 25 to 45 in good health and CMV-seronegative. The CDR3, as DNA: TGTGCCAGCAGTCGTCAGGGGAATTCAGACGAGCAGTACTTC. Translating it yields CASSRQGNSDEQYF.